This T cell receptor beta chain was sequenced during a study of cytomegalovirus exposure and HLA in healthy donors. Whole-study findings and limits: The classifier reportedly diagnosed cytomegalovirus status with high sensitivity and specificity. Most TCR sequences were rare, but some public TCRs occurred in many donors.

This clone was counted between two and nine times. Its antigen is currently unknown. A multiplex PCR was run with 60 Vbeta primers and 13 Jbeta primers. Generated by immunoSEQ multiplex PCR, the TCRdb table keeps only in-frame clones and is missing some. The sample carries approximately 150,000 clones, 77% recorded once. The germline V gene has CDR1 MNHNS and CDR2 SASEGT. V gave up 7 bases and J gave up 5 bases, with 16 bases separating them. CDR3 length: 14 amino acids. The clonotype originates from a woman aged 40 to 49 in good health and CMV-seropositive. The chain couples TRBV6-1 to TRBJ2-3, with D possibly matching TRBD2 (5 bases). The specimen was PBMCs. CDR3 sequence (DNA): TGTGCCAGCATCCGACGGGATGCTGGAGATACGCAGTATTTT. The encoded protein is CASIRRDAGDTQYF.